This T cell receptor (beta chain) was captured in a study of T cells after yellow fever vaccination. Overall study context: Each low-cell-number fraction was prepared by means of SMART-Seq v4 Ultra Low Input.

Findings and limits, study-wide: Reappearance after the booster was seen for most primary-vaccination clones, at more than 95% CD4 and 75% to 90% CD8. Clonotypes found in both CD4 and CD8 compartments made up a small share.

A universal primer site and UMIs were added as TCR cDNA was made by 5'RACE template switching. TCRdb used MiXCR to reprocess the 5' RACE reads, holding one entry per CDR3 protein. The sample carries about 350,000 distinct CDR3 sequences, 7% to 9% recorded once. Deletions cut 4 bases from V and 1 base from J, with 14 bases between. This CDR3 has 16 amino acids. Germline V lookup: CDR1 LGHNA, CDR2 YSLEER. This clonotype has a count of ten or more. Its target is unknown. V is TRBV4-3 and J is TRBJ2-4; D ambiguous. The TCR comes from a man younger than 35 who received the YFV17D yellow fever vaccine. The sequencing here drew on PBMCs, taken about 49 days after the first yellow fever vaccination. DNA for the CDR3: TGCGCCAGCAGCCGCCAGGCCCGGGTTGCCAAAAACATTCAGTACTTC. This codes for CASSRQARVAKNIQYF.